Sequencing of this TCR delta chain was carried out in a study of gammadelta T cells in human blood. Overall study findings and caveats: Polyclonal expansion of innate γδ T cells after birth appeared microbially driven.

TCRdb re-processed the RT-PCR reads using CATT. The sample holds 950 to 1,100 delta-chain clones, more than 20% seen once. The CDR3 is 17 amino acids. V dropped 0 bases and J dropped 3; count of bases not matched to a gene: 10. Germline V gene data show CDR1 as TSWWSYY and CDR2 as QGS. Within the sample, this clone is large. Its specificity is unknown. The genes are TRDV1 and TRDJ1; 7 positions agree with TRDD3. This sequence was found in a human donor. Sequenced input: non-Vgamma9Vdelta2 gamma-delta T cells from infant blood. CDR3 loop: CALGELQRGGFSDKLIF. The DNA for the CDR3 is TGTGCTCTTGGGGAACTTCAACGGGGGGGATTCTCCGATAAACTCATCTTT.